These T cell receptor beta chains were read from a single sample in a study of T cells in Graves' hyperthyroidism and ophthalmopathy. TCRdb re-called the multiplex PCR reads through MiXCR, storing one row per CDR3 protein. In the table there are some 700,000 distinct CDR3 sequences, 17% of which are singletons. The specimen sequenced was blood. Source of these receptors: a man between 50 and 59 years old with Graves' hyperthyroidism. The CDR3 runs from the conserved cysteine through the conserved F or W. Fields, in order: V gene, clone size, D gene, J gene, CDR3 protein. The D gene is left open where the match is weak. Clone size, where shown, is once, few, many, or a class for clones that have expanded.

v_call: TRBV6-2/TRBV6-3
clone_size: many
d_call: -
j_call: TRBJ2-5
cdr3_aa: CASNRIQETQYF

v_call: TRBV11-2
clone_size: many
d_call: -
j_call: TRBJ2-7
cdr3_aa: CASSFSRSAYEQYF

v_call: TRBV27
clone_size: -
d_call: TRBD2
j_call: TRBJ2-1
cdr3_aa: CATRPGLAGGRSYNEQFF

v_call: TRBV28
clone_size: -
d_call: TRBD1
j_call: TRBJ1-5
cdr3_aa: CAGSSGQGGQPQHF

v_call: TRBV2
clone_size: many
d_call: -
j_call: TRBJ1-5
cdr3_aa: CASTLGDGGGPQHF

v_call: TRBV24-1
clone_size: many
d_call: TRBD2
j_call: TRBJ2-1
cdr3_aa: CATGQAGVYNEQFF

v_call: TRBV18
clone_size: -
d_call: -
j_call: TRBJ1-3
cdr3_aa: CASSPPGHLSGNTIYF

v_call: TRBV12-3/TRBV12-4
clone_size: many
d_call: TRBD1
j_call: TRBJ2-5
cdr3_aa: CASSVQSGTEAEETQYF

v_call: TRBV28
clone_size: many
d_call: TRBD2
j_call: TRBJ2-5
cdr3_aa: CASSSSGRKGWTQYF

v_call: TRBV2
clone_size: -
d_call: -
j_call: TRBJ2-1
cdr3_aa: CANSPQGFHEQFF

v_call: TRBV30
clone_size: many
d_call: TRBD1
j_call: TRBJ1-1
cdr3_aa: CAWSVPGQGKPEAFF

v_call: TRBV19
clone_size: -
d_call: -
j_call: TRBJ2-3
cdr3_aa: CASSSRAADTQYF

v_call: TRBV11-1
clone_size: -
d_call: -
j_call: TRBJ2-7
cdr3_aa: CASSQRTVYEQYF

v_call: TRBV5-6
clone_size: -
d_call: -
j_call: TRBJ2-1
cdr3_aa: CASSPLTSIPVNEQFF

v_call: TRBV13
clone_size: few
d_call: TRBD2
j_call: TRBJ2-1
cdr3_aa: CASSFLIGTSGEYEQFF

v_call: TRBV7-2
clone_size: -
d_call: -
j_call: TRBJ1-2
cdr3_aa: CASSSGVNYGYTF

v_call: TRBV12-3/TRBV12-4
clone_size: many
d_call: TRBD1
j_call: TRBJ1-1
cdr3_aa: CASSPNPGQGATEAFF

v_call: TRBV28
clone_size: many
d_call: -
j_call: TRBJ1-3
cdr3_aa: CASSLISPPTGSGNTIYF

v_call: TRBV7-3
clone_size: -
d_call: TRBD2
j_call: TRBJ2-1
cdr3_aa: CASSLGLAGGQSSYNEQFF

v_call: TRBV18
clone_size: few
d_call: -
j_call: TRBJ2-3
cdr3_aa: CASSLSPTPTDTQYF

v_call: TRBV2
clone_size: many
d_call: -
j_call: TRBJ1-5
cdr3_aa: CASSAEAGPGNQPQHF

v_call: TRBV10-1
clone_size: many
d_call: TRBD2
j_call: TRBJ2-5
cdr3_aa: CASSQTSGRARETQYF

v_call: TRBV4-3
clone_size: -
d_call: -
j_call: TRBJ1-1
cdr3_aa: CASSLRAMNTEAFF

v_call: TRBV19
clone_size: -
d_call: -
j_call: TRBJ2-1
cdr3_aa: CASSIYDGFYNEQFF

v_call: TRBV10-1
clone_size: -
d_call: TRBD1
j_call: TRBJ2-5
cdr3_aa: CASSDPGQGLQETQYF

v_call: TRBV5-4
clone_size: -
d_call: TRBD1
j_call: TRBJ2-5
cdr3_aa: CASGRDRVRETQYF

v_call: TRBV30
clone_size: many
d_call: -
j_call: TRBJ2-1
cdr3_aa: CAWTRVDEQFF

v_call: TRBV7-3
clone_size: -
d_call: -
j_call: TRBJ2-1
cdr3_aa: CASSLNDWRKQFF

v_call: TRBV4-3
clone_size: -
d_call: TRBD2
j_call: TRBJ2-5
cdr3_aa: CASSQASGRIETQYF

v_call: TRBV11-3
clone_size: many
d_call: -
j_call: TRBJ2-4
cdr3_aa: CASSPGSEAKNIQYF

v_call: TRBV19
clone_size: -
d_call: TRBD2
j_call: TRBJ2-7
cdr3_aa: CASSIGGGRGYEQYF

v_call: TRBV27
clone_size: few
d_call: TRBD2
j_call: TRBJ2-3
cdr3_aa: CASSPGTMGTDTQYF

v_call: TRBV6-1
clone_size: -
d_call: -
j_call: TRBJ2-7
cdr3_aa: CASRDLAQTYEQYF

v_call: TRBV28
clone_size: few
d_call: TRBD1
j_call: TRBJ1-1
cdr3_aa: CASIPQGEWTEAFF

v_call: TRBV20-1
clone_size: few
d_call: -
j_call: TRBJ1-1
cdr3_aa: CSARRGVYTEAFF

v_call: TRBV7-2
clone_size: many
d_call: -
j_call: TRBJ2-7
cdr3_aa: CASSLAGITSYEQYF

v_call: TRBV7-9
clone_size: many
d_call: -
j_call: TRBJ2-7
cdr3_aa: CASSSPRQGPSYEQYF

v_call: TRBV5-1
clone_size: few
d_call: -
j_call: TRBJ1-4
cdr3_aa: CASSLIGELEKLFF

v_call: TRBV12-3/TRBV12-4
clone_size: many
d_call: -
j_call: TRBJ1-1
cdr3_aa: CASSSGKIGENTEAFF

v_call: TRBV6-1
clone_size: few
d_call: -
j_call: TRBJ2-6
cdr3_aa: CASRQFSGANVLTF

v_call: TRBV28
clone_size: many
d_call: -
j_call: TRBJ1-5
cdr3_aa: CASFTGLQPQHF

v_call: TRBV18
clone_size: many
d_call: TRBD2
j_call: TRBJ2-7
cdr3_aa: CASSPALAGPSYEQYF

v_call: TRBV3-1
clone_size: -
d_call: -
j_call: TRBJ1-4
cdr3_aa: CASSQAREKLFF

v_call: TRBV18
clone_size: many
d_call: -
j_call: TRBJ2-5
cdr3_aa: CASSPLQLSGETQYF

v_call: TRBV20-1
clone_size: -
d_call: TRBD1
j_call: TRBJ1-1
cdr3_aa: CSARVTGLRSTEAFF

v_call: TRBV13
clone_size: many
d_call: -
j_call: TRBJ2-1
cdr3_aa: CASSLGQGVFYNEQFF

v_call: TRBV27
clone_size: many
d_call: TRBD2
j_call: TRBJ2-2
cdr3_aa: CASRLADLTGELFF

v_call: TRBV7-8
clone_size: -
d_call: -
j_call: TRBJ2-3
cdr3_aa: CASSLAGSLASTDTQYF

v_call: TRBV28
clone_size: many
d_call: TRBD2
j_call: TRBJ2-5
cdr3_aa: CASSRHGTIQETQYF

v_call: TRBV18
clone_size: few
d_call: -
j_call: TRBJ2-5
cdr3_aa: CASSRDVKETQYF

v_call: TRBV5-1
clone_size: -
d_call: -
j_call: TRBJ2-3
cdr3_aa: CASSLGGTNTDTQYF

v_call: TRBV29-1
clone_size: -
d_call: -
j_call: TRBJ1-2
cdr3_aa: CSAVGTDYGYTF

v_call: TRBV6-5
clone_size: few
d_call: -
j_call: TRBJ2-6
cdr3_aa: CASSYESSGANVLTF

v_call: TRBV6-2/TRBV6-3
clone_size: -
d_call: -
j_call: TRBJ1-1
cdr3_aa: CASNVDSFSTEAFF